The clone carrying this T cell receptor (beta chain) was observed a few times. The data derive from a study of response to subunit inactivated influenza vaccine. Using its own MiXCR run on the RT-PCR reads, TCRdb lists one record per CDR3 protein. The sample carries 450,000 to 600,000 distinct CDR3 sequences, about 8% recorded once. The CDR3 totals 13 residues. V lost 0 bases and J lost 3, with 8 bases in between. CDR1 is DFQATT, CDR2 SNEGSKA, per germline (reference sequence). Material: PBMCs from blood, obtained about 23 months after vaccination. This receptor was identified in a man aged 45 to 75 who received an inactivated influenza vaccine. This rearrangement joins TRBV20-1 to TRBJ2-5; tentatively, D is TRBD2 (5 bases). The CDR3 DNA sequence: TGCAGTGCTAGAGACCTAGCCGAAGAGACCCAGTACTTC. This sequence encodes CSARDLAEETQYF.